This T cell receptor beta chain was identified in a study of technical replicates of blood from a handful of donors. V trimming: 6 bases; J trimming: 5 bases; junction bases outside the gene matches: 11. The CDR3 consists of 16 residues. Germline V lookup: CDR1 SNHLY, CDR2 FYNNEI. Clones were sequenced by immunoSEQ multiplex PCR, and TCRdb holds only the in-frame ones, with some missing. The data hold 60,000 to 90,000 clones, with about 96% observed a single time. This receptor was identified in a human donor in good health. The chain joins TRBV2 to TRBJ2-1; 9 nucleotides agree with TRBD2. Specimen: T cells isolated from PBMCs. The CDR3 sequence is CASRPPASGVHNEQFF. The CDR3 coding sequence is TGTGCCAGCAGACCCCCGGCTAGCGGGGTCCACAATGAGCAGTTCTTC.